This T cell receptor beta chain was retrieved from a study of blood T cell repertoires in COVID-19. Whole-study context: COVID-19 samples collected from the United States, Italy and Spain covered acute and convalescent phases.

Authors' processing steps: Quantification of nucleated cells was approximated via reference gene primer amplification. Some clones are missing from TCRdb's copy, which holds only in-frame ones; the method was immunoSEQ multiplex PCR. V, J and clone size are taken as reported in that table, and D and trimming were inferred from the DNA itself. This table has about 98,000 clones, 81% appearing once. The source of this sequence is an elderly woman with acute or convalescent COVID-19. Sequenced: peripheral blood.

CDR3 in amino acids: CAISAGTGGAWGYTF. CDR3 DNA sequence: TGTGCCATCAGTGCCGGGACAGGGGGCGCTTGGGGCTACACCTTC. The chain carries TRBV10-3 and TRBJ1-2; 12 nucleotides line up with TRBD1. After removal of 4 bases from V and 8 bases from J, the junction contained 8 bases not matched to a gene. The germline CDR1 and CDR2 sequences are ENHRY and SYGVKD. The CDR3 sequence is 15 residues long.